The rows below give T cell receptor beta chains drawn from one sample of a study of blood T cell repertoires in COVID-19. The protocol was immunoSEQ multiplex PCR, while the TCRdb copy is restricted to in-frame clones and leaves out a portion. The table records approximately 260,000 clones, over 70% of them present only once. The sequenced material came from peripheral blood. The receptors here all came from a woman between 65 and 79 years old with COVID-19, enrolled during active disease. CDR3s include the opening cysteine and the closing phenylalanine or tryptophan. The D gene is left open where the match is weak. Not every row has a clone size; where given, it reads once, few, many or a size class.

d_gene,len,j_gene,v_gene,abundance,CDR3nt,CDR3aa
TRBD2,14,TRBJ2-7,TRBV7-2,once,TGTGCCAGCAGCTTATATGGGCGGGAGTTCGAGCAGTACTTC,CASSLYGREFEQYF
NA,14,TRBJ1-4,TRBV27,NA,TGTGCCAGCAGTTTGTGGGGGACTAGTGAAAAACTGTTTTTT,CASSLWGTSEKLFF
NA,14,TRBJ1-2,TRBV14,NA,TGTGCCAGCAGCCAAGACAGGGAAAACTATGGCTACACCTTC,CASSQDRENYGYTF
NA,14,TRBJ2-1,TRBV19,once,TGTGCCAGTAGTATCCCGGGGTTCTACAATGAGCAGTTCTTC,CASSIPGFYNEQFF
NA,14,TRBJ1-5,TRBV16,NA,TGTGTCAGCAGCCAATCTCCGGCGGATCAGCCCCAGCATTTT,CVSSQSPADQPQHF
NA,12,TRBJ2-5,TRBV18,NA,TGTGCCAGCTCACCCTACCAAGAGACCCAGTACTTC,CASSPYQETQYF
NA,15,TRBJ2-6,TRBV5-4,NA,TGTGCCAGCACCCGGGGAAACTCTGGGGCCAACGTCCTGACTTTC,CASTRGNSGANVLTF
NA,15,TRBJ2-3,TRBV11-3,NA,TGTGCCAGCAGCCCCCTCGCGGGGGCCACAGATACGCAGTATTTT,CASSPLAGATDTQYF
NA,14,TRBJ1-2,TRBV7-9,NA,TGTGCCAGCAGCTTATTAGCAGGGCACTATGGCTACACCTTC,CASSLLAGHYGYTF
NA,16,TRBJ2-1,TRBV7-3,NA,TGTGCCAGCAGCTTAACGACAGGCGTTACCTACAATGAGCAGTTCTTC,CASSLTTGVTYNEQFF
NA,15,TRBJ1-5,TRBV19,NA,TGTGCCAGCAAGCGGAATACAGGGACGTATCAGCCCCAGCATTTT,CASKRNTGTYQPQHF
NA,9,TRBJ1-5,TRBV20-1,NA,TGCAGTGCTGGGAGGCCCCAGCATTTT,CSAGRPQHF
TRBD2,16,TRBJ2-7,TRBV29-1,NA,TGCAGCGTTGAAGGGGTCCCGGGACTAGCGCCGTACGAGCAGTACTTC,CSVEGVPGLAPYEQYF
NA,15,TRBJ1-4,TRBV7-9,NA,TGTGCCAGCAGTTTAAGGACAGTACGAGAAGAAAAACTGTTTTTT,CASSLRTVREEKLFF
NA,14,TRBJ2-7,TRBV4-3,NA,TGCGCCAGCAGCCAACGACTAGGCGGGTTCGAGCAGTACTTC,CASSQRLGGFEQYF
TRBD1,15,TRBJ2-5,TRBV11-3,NA,TGTGCCAGCAGCCCAATCAGGGGGCGTAGGGAGACCCAGTACTTC,CASSPIRGRRETQYF
NA,13,TRBJ1-5,TRBV6-5,NA,TGTGCCAGCAGCCCGGGAGCCCGACAGCCCCAGCATTTT,CASSPGARQPQHF
NA,16,TRBJ2-7,TRBV28,NA,TGTGCCAGCAGTTCCGCAGGGGAAGCTAAATCCTACGAGCAGTACTTC,CASSSAGEAKSYEQYF
TRBD1,16,TRBJ2-1,TRBV19,NA,TGTGCCAGTAGTAAAACAGGGGTGGGAGCTGTAGCTGAGCAGTTCTTC,CASSKTGVGAVAEQFF
TRBD1,15,TRBJ1-5,TRBV15,NA,TGTGCCACCAGCAGAAGAGGGACAGTGAGTCAGCCCCAGCATTTT,CATSRRGTVSQPQHF
NA,17,TRBJ2-4,TRBV28,NA,TGTGCCAGCAGTTTATCGACAGGAGTTCTAGCCAAAAACATTCAGTACTTC,CASSLSTGVLAKNIQYF
TRBD1,15,TRBJ2-7,TRBV2,NA,TGTGCCAGCAGTGAAAGGGACAGGGGACGGGGGGAGCAGTACTTC,CASSERDRGRGEQYF
TRBD2,13,TRBJ2-7,TRBV28,NA,TGTGCCAGCAACCTAGCGGGTTCCTACGAGCAGTACTTC,CASNLAGSYEQYF
NA,14,TRBJ1-1,TRBV6-6,NA,TGTGCCAGCAGCCTCAGACAGGAGAACACTGAAGCTTTCTTT,CASSLRQENTEAFF
TRBD1,16,TRBJ2-5,TRBV7-6,NA,TGTGCCAGCAGCTTAGCTGACGGACAGGGTCAAGAGACCCAGTACTTC,CASSLADGQGQETQYF
TRBD2,17,TRBJ2-6,TRBV7-2,once,TGTGCCAGCAGCTTTTCTAGCGGGAGCTCTGGGGCCAACGTCCTGACTTTC,CASSFSSGSSGANVLTF
TRBD2,15,TRBJ2-5,TRBV19,few,TGTGCCAGTAGTATGGGTCTAGCGGGATTGGAGACCCAGTACTTC,CASSMGLAGLETQYF
NA,21,TRBJ1-5,TRBV21-1,NA,TGTGCCAGCAGCAGGCCCTCTAAGGACAGTATCGCTATAGAAAGCAATCAGCCCCAGCATTTT,CASSRPSKDSIAIESNQPQHF
NA,15,TRBJ1-1,TRBV5-6,few,TGTGCCAGCAGCCCACGGACATTCCGTGGCACTGAAGCTTTCTTT,CASSPRTFRGTEAFF
NA,14,TRBJ1-6,TRBV2,NA,TGTGCCAGCAGTAAGCAGGGGTGGAATTCACCCCTCCACTTT,CASSKQGWNSPLHF
NA,12,TRBJ1-2,TRBV25-1,NA,TGTGCCAGCACCCGAGGGTGGAATGGCTACACCTTC,CASTRGWNGYTF
NA,16,TRBJ1-1,TRBV11-3,NA,TGTGCCAGCACCAAGACGTGGGGCGACCGACGAACTGAAGCTTTCTTT,CASTKTWGDRRTEAFF
TRBD1,17,TRBJ1-5,TRBV19,once,TGTGCCAGTAGTAAGGGACAGGAGACGTATCACAATCAGCCCCAGCATTTT,CASSKGQETYHNQPQHF
NA,14,TRBJ1-3,TRBV30,many,TGTGCCTGGAGTGTCAAAGGGGGTATACACACCATATATTTT,CAWSVKGGIHTIYF
TRBD1,15,TRBJ1-5,TRBV18,NA,TGTGCCAGCTCACCGACAGGGGGGAGAGATCAGCCCCAGCATTTT,CASSPTGGRDQPQHF
TRBD1,15,TRBJ2-3,TRBV5-4,NA,TGTGCCAGCAGCGTAGGGACAGGCCTCACAGATACGCAGTATTTT,CASSVGTGLTDTQYF
NA,16,TRBJ1-5,TRBV3-1/TRBV3-2,NA,TGTGCCAGCAGCCAAGATGAGACAGGCAGCGGTCAGCCCCAGCATTTT,CASSQDETGSGQPQHF
NA,13,TRBJ2-7,TRBV9,NA,TGTGCCAGCAGCCCCCAGGTTGCCTACGAGCAGTACTTC,CASSPQVAYEQYF
TRBD1,15,TRBJ1-4,TRBV30,NA,TGTGCCTGGAGTGTACGGAGACAGGGGGTTCTTAGCCTGTTTTTT,CAWSVRRQGVLSLFF
TRBD1,14,TRBJ1-1,TRBV5-1,NA,TGCGCCAGCAGCCGGAAGACAGGGCACACTGAAGCTTTCTTT,CASSRKTGHTEAFF
TRBD1,17,TRBJ1-1,TRBV28,few,TGTGCCAGCAGTTCCCGGGACAGGGGGCCCATGAACACTGAAGCTTTCTTT,CASSSRDRGPMNTEAFF
TRBD2,14,TRBJ2-2,TRBV29-1,NA,TGCAGCGTTGCCGCGGGAGTTCCCACCGGGGAGCTGTTTTTT,CSVAAGVPTGELFF
TRBD1,15,TRBJ1-2,TRBV6-5,NA,TGTGCCAGCAGTTACGGGACAGGGGGCTTAGGCGGCTACACCTTC,CASSYGTGGLGGYTF
TRBD1,17,TRBJ1-3,TRBV7-9,NA,TGTGCCAGCAGCTTCCCCCGGACAGGCCGCTCTGGAAACACCATATATTTT,CASSFPRTGRSGNTIYF
NA,14,TRBJ1-6,TRBV19,NA,TGTGCCAGTAGCGTTGCAAGGGGAAATTCACCCCTCCACTTT,CASSVARGNSPLHF
TRBD1,15,TRBJ1-4,TRBV19,NA,TGTGCCAGTAGCTTCGGGACAGCAACTAATGAAAAACTGTTTTTT,CASSFGTATNEKLFF